The clone carrying this TCR beta chain showed up many times. This entry is derived from a study of regulatory T cells in long-lasting Graves disease. Background on the study: Antithyroid drug intake by newly diagnosed Graves' patients had lasted under 3 months.

Time point indicated: newly diagnosed GD, antithyroid drugs for less than 3 months. The TCR library was prepared using RNA isolated from PBMCs. In building TCR beta libraries, iRepertoire HTBI primers were used together with Arm-PCR of CDR3 regions. TCRdb recomputed calls from the multiplex PCR reads with MiXCR, one row per CDR3 protein. The sample records 200,000 to 300,000 distinct CDR3 sequences, 20% to 25% being singletons. CDR1 is SGHTA and CDR2 is FQGNSA in the germline V gene. This CDR3 has 16 residues. Trimming pared 1 base from V and 0 bases from J, leaving 12 bases between. The clonotype was recovered from a female donor with Graves disease. This chain connects TRBV7-2 to TRBJ1-1; D uncertain. Source: peripheral blood mononuclear cells (PBMCs), taken at new diagnosis, from a patient treated with antithyroid drugs. The DNA for the CDR3 is TGTGCCAGCAGCTTAGAGTATACATCCATGAACACTGAAGCTTTCTTT. Translation: CASSLEYTSMNTEAFF.